This T cell receptor beta chain stems from a study of cytotoxic CD8 clonotypes in ibrutinib-treated CLL. Study overall: Partial responders approximately 25, complete 2; some twelve progressed and around 15 stayed in remission by median roughly 6 years.

Findings and caveats of the study: Baseline values of clonality outstripped age-matched healthy donors and followed circulating CD8+ T-cell counts.

CDR3 length equals 14 residues. The V gene lost 1 base and the J gene lost 4 bases, with 10 bases spanning the gap. Germline V gene sequence: CDR1 ENHRY, CDR2 SYGVKD. Using immunoSEQ multiplex PCR, the repertoire was profiled, and TCRdb retains in-frame clones only, with some absent. The sample contains 20,000 or so clones, roughly 70% of which appear only once. As regards this clone: Antigen unknown.

The chain couples TRBV10-3 to TRBJ1-2; D call uncertain. The TCR was taken from a human donor with chronic lymphocytic leukemia. Specimen: PBMCs, collected before ibrutinib treatment. The CDR3 reads CAISELSGSYGYTF. The CDR3 DNA reads TGTGCCATCAGTGAGTTATCCGGGAGCTATGGCTACACCTTC.